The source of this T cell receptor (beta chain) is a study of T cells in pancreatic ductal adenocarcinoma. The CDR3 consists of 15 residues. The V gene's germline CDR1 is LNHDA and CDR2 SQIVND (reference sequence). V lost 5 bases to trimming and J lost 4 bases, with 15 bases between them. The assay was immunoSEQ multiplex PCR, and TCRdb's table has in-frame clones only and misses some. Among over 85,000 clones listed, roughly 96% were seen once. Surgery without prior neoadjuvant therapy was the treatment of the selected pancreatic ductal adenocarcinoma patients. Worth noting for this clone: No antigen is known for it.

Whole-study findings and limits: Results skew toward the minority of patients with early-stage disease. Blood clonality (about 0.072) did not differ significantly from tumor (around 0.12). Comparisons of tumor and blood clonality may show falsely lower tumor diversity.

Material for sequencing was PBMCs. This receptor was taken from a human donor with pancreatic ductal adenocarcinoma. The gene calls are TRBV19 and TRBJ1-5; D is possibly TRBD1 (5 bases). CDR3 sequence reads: CASSEMQGENQPQHF. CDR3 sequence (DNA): TGTGCCAGTAGTGAGATGCAGGGTGAAAATCAGCCCCAGCATTTT.